This TCR beta chain was found in a study of response to subunit inactivated influenza vaccine. This CDR3 is 14 amino acids long. Looked up from germline, CDR1 is SGHTA and CDR2 is FQGNSA. V was cut by 2 bases and J by 6 bases, with 14 bases left in between. Study results and limitations: It was the authors' suggestion that each seasonal influenza vaccination recruits few new T cells.

Via MiXCR, TCRdb re-called the RT-PCR reads, giving one row per CDR3 protein. The sample holds under 800,000 distinct CDR3 sequences, around 14% seen once. A remark on this clonotype: What it recognizes is unknown.

The chain links TRBV7-2 to TRBJ2-7; TRBD2 might be the D (5 bases). Specimen: PBMCs from blood, collected 14 to 15 days before vaccination. The TCR comes from a man aged 50 to 59 who received an inactivated influenza vaccine. The DNA for the CDR3 is TGTGCCAGCAGCTTACAGAGGGCCGGGCCCGAGCAGTACTTC. Translation: CASSLQRAGPEQYF.